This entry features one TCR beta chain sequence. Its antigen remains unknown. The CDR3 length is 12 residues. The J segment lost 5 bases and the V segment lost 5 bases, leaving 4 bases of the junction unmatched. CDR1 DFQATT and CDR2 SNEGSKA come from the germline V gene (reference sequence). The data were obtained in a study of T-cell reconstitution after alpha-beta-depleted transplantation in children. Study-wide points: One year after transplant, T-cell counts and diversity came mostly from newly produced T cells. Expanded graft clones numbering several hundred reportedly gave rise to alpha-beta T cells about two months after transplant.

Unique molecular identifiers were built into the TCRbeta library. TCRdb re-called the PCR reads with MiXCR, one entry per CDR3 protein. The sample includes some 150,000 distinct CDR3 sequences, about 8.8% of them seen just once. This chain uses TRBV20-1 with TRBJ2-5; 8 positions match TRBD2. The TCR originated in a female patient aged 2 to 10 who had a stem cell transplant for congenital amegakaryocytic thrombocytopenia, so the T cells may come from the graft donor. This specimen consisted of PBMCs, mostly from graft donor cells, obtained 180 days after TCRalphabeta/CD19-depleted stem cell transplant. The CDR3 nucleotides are TGCAGTGCTTCAGCGGGAGTGGAGACCCAGTACTTC. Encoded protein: CSASAGVETQYF.